A selection of T cell receptor beta chains follows, all from one sample in a study of T cell repertoires in cytomegalovirus infection. Using its own MiXCR run on the reads, TCRdb lists one record per CDR3 protein. The table shows around 290,000 distinct CDR3 sequences, with under 30% occurring only once. Material: PBMCs. These receptors all stem from a human donor in good health (CMV status not recorded). Some clones in this sample may be carry-over from other donors' samples. Each CDR3 is given with its conserved first and last residue. D genes are given only for firm matches. Rows give clone size only sometimes, using once, few, many, or a class for an expanded clone.

clone size	V gene	J gene	D gene	CDR3 DNA	CDR3 protein
few	TRBV18	TRBJ1-5	NA	TGTGCCAGCTCACCTGTAGATCGCAATCAGCCCCAGCATTTT	CASSPVDRNQPQHF
NA	TRBV14	TRBJ1-1	NA	TGTGCCAGCAGCCAAGCCCGGAAGGTAAGGACTGAAGCTTTCTTT	CASSQARKVRTEAFF
many	TRBV28	TRBJ2-7	NA	TGTGCCAGCAGAGGCCTCCTAGCCGCCCCCTACGAGCAGTACTTC	CASRGLLAAPYEQYF
NA	TRBV28	TRBJ1-2	NA	TGTGCCAGCAGTTCCTCAAGACGATCCTGGGAAAACTATGGCTACACCTTC	CASSSSRRSWENYGYTF
NA	TRBV6-5	TRBJ1-2	TRBD1	TGTGCCAGCAGTTACGGGACAGGGGTCAACTATGGCTACACCTTC	CASSYGTGVNYGYTF
many	TRBV7-2	TRBJ1-2	NA	TGTGCCAGCAGCTTACGGACACTCTCCACCTTC	CASSLRTLSTF
many	TRBV28	TRBJ1-2	NA	TGTGCCAGCCGGGACAACTCCCTCTTAACCTTC	CASRDNSLLTF
few	TRBV28	TRBJ2-2	NA	TGTGCCAGCAGTTTAGCCCAGGGGGGACGCACCGGGGAGCTGTTTTTT	CASSLAQGGRTGELFF
many	TRBV28	TRBJ2-7	NA	TGTGCCAGCGTAGGTCAGCTCTACTACGAGCAGTACTTC	CASVGQLYYEQYF
NA	TRBV27	TRBJ2-3	TRBD2	TGTGCCAGCAGGCTAGCGGGGGCACACACAGATACGCAGTATTTT	CASRLAGAHTDTQYF
NA	TRBV7-2	TRBJ2-5	NA	TGTGCCAGCAGCTTTTTTTCCCGAGAGACCCCGTACTTC	CASSFFSRETPYF
many	TRBV7-2	TRBJ1-4	TRBD1	TGTGCCAGCAGCGAAGAACTTCCGGGACAGGGGAATGAAAAACTGTTTTTT	CASSEELPGQGNEKLFF
NA	TRBV27	TRBJ2-2	NA	TGTGCCAGCAGTCCCGCCGGGATCACCGGGGAGCTGTTTTTT	CASSPAGITGELFF